Given below is one T cell receptor beta chain in context. This specimen belongs to a study of OX40 agonist ivuxolimab in advanced cancers. At the level of the study: The dose-escalation cohort was just under 85% male, with a mean age of 60 years, ranging roughly 20 to 80.

The assay was immunoSEQ multiplex PCR, and TCRdb's table has in-frame clones only and misses some. The table records over 40,000 clones, 88% of them present only once. With 2 bases removed from V and 1 base from J, the gap between germline ends came to 11 bases. Germline CDR1 and CDR2: SQVTM and ANQGSEA. There are 14 residues in the CDR3. This specimen consisted of CD4+ or CD8+ T cells sorted from blood, obtained in a trial of the OX40 agonist ivuxolimab. The chain employs TRBV29-1 and TRBJ1-1; D ambiguous. The receptor was derived from an adult with an advanced solid tumor such as melanoma, head and neck, liver or kidney cancer. The CDR3 nucleotides are TGCAGCGTTGAATCACGGGGTCGGAACACTGAAGCTTTCTTT. This gives the protein CSVESRGRNTEAFF.